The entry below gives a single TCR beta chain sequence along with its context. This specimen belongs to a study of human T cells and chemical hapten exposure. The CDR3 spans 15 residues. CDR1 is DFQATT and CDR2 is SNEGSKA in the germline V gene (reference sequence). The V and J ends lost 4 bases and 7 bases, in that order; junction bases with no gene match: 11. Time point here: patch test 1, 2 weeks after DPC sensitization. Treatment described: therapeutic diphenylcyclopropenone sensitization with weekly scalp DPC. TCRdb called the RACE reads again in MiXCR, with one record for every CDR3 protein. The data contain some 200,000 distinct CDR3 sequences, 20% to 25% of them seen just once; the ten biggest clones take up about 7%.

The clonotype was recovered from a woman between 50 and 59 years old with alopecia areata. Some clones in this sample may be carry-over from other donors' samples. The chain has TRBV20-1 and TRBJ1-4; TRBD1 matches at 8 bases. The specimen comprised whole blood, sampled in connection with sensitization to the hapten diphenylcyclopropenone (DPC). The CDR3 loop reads CSAIRLDRGIEKLFF. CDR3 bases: TGCAGTGCTATTCGATTAGACAGGGGAATTGAAAAACTGTTTTTT.